Following are 16 T cell receptor beta chains from one sample sequenced in a study of CD8 T cells in ankylosing spondylitis. General study results and limits: Blood of patients with ankylosing spondylitis appeared to be characterized by a TCR beta motif of eight or nine highly homologous variants.

TCRdb reanalysed the 5' RACE reads using MiXCR and keeps one entry per CDR3 protein. The table lists fewer than 550,000 distinct CDR3 sequences, about 5.7% of them singletons. Their antigen targets remain unknown. Material: blood, either unsorted or a sorted T cell fraction (not recorded which). These receptor sequences come from a male donor with ankylosing spondylitis.

In this sample, this clonotype turned up many times. The gene calls are TRBV19 and TRBJ2-1, with TRBD2 matching over 7 bases. The CDR3 totals 13 residues. J was trimmed by 7 bases and V by 6 bases; bases with no gene match: 6. Germline V gene data show CDR1 as LNHDA and CDR2 as SQIVND (reference sequence). CDR3 protein: CASSGGWGNEQFF. The CDR3 DNA reads as TGTGCCAGTAGCGGGGGGTGGGGGAATGAGCAGTTCTTC.

The chain combines TRBV7-8 with TRBJ1-5; 10 nucleotides line up with TRBD1. The CDR3 contains 16 residues. J gave up 5 bases and V 5 bases, and 9 bases lay outside the gene matches. The germline V gene encodes CDR1 SGHVS and CDR2 FQNEAQ. In DNA, the CDR3 is TGTGCCAGCAGCGCGGACAGGGGGTACGGCGATCAGCCCCAGCATTTT. This translates into CASSADRGYGDQPQHF.

This clonotype appeared many times. The V call is TRBV9, the J call TRBJ2-2; 8 bases match TRBD2. Germline-derived CDR1 and CDR2 are SGDLS and YYNGEE. The trim removed 4 bases at V and 0 bases at J, leaving 8 bases unmatched. The length of the CDR3 is 17 residues. The CDR3 loop reads CASSSRGSGTNTGELFF. The CDR3 DNA is TGTGCCAGCAGCTCCCGAGGTAGCGGGACGAACACCGGGGAGCTGTTTTTT.

This clonotype was picked up a small number of times. The chain's CDR3 is CASSSDYSADTQYF. DNA of the CDR3: TGCGCCAGCAGCAGTGACTATTCCGCAGATACGCAGTATTTT. The chain is built from TRBV5-1 and TRBJ2-3; D might be TRBD2 (5 bases). Germline assignment: CDR1 SGHRS and CDR2 YFSETQ. V was cut by 4 bases and J by 4 bases, with 13 bases left in between. This CDR3 is 14 amino acids long.

The gene calls are TRBV5-1 and TRBJ2-1, with D possibly TRBD2 on 5 matching bases. This CDR3 has 14 amino acids. CDR1 and CDR2 (germline): SGHRS, YFSETQ. The V and J ends lost 6 bases and 3 bases respectively, with 13 bases between them. The CDR3 bases are TGCGCCAGCATGGCGGGTGGTATCTACAATGAGCAGTTCTTC. Protein: CASMAGGIYNEQFF.

This clonotype was found many times. The chain uses TRBV20-1 and TRBJ1-5; no reliable D call. Trimming pared 3 bases from V and 7 bases from J, leaving 13 bases between. The CDR3 loop spans 13 amino acids. Per germline, CDR1 DFQATT and CDR2 SNEGSKA (reference sequence). CDR3: CSASLGIEQPQHF. CDR3 coding DNA: TGCAGTGCTAGCCTCGGGATTGAACAGCCCCAGCATTTT.

This clonotype was recorded many times. The J gene is TRBJ1-2, the V gene TRBV27; no firm D call. The germline CDR1 and CDR2 sequences are MNHEY and SMNVEV (reference sequence). The CDR3 spans 14 residues. Trimming pared 4 bases from V and 4 bases from J, leaving 13 bases between. The CDR3 sequence is CASSSQAFSYGYTF. The CDR3 DNA follows: TGTGCCAGCAGTTCACAAGCCTTCTCCTATGGCTACACCTTC.

As regards this clonotype: With only one base between it and a far larger clone, this is likely a read error. The V call is TRBV7-9, the J call TRBJ1-1, with D unclear. The V and J ends lost 8 bases and 1 base respectively, with 11 bases between them. CDR3 length: 13 amino acids. Germline V gene sequence: CDR1 SEHNR, CDR2 FQNEAQ (reference sequence). The CDR3 DNA follows: TGTGCCAGCGGCCCCGGACGGAACACTGAAGCTTTCTTT. Translating gives CASGPGRNTEAFF.

The gene calls are TRBV7-2 and TRBJ2-3, with D perhaps matching TRBD1 or TRBD2 (6 bases each). This CDR3 contains 16 residues. The germline CDR1 and CDR2 sequences are SGHTA and FQGNSA. Trimming stripped 5 bases from V and 2 bases from J, with 17 bases between. CDR3 residues: CASSQGWGAFTDTQYF. The CDR3 DNA is TGTGCCAGCAGCCAGGGATGGGGGGCATTCACAGATACGCAGTATTTT.

This clonotype was observed many times. This chain joins TRBV4-3 and TRBJ2-7; 10 bases line up with TRBD2. The CDR3 runs 19 residues. After removal of 3 bases from V and 3 bases from J, the junction contained 17 bases not matched to a gene. In germline, CDR1 is LGHNA, CDR2 YSLEER. The CDR3 DNA follows: TGCGCCAGCAGCCACACCTATCGCCTTTCTAGCGGGAGATTCTACGAGCAGTACTTC. This translates into CASSHTYRLSSGRFYEQYF.

The chain is built from TRBV7-2 and TRBJ1-1; D gene uncertain. Germline CDR1 and CDR2: SGHTA and FQGNSA. This CDR3 spans 13 amino acids. Trimming stripped 5 bases from V and 3 bases from J, with 10 bases between. In DNA, the CDR3 is TGTGCCAGCAGCCCCCGCCGGGACACTGAAGCTTTCTTT. It encodes CASSPRRDTEAFF.

This clonotype has ten or more counts. V gene TRBV10-3 combines with J gene TRBJ1-5, with unresolved D. There are 13 residues in the CDR3. Germline values: CDR1 ENHRY, CDR2 SYGVKD. The V end lost 11 bases, the J end lost 5 bases, and 16 bases lay between the germline ends. This chain's CDR3 is CAHQSTRDQPQHF. CDR3 coding DNA: TGTGCCCACCAAAGTACGAGGGATCAGCCCCAGCATTTT.

This clonotype was picked up a small number of times. This chain joins TRBV5-1 and TRBJ2-3; TRBD2 agrees at 15 bases. CDR1 SGHRS and CDR2 YFSETQ come from the germline V gene. This CDR3 has 16 residues. The V segment lost 3 bases and the J segment 4 bases; nucleotides outside the gene matches: 3. The CDR3 loop is CASSWGLAGGADTQYF. Written as DNA, the CDR3 is TGCGCCAGCAGCTGGGGACTAGCGGGAGGCGCAGATACGCAGTATTTT.

This clonotype was detected only a few times. CDR3 amino acids: CASSQQSGGTAKNIQYF. The CDR3 nucleotides read TGCGCCAGCAGCCAACAAAGTGGAGGGACAGCCAAAAACATTCAGTACTTC. The V gene is TRBV4-1, the J gene TRBJ2-4; D might be TRBD2 (6 bases). The ends were cut back, 2 bases at V and 0 bases at J, with 14 bases in the middle. CDR3 length: 17 amino acids. Germline CDR1 MGHRA, CDR2 YSYEKL.

This clonotype has a count of ten or more. The chain recombines TRBV27 with TRBJ1-2, with D possibly matching TRBD1 (6 bases). The germline CDR1 and CDR2 sequences are MNHEY and SMNVEV (reference sequence). This CDR3 comprises 14 residues. V was trimmed by 5 bases and J by 2 bases, leaving 12 bases between them. The CDR3 sequence: CASSPYQGNYGYTF. The CDR3 DNA reads as TGTGCCAGCAGTCCCTACCAGGGGAACTATGGCTACACCTTC.

This clonotype was seen only a few times. This chain links TRBV2 with TRBJ1-4; D is unclear. The V end was cut by 3 bases, the J end by 8 bases, with 4 bases between. There are 11 residues in the CDR3. CDR1 and CDR2 from the germline V gene are SNHLY and FYNNEI. The CDR3 DNA reads TGTGCCAGCAGTGATTGGGAAAAACTGTTTTTT. This encodes CASSDWEKLFF.